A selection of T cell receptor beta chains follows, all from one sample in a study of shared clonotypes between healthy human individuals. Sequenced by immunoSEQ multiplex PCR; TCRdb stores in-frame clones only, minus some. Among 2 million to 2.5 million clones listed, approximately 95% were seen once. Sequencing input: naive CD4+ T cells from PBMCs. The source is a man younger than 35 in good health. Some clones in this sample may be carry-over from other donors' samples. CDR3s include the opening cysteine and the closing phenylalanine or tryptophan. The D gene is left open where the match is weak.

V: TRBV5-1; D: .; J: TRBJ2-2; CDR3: CASSFVISGGTGELFF; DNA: TGCGCCAGCAGCTTTGTGATTAGCGGCGGCACCGGGGAGCTGTTTTTT
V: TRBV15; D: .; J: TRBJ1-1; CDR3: CATSRDNWADPGTEAFF; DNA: TGTGCCACCAGCAGAGATAATTGGGCAGACCCGGGCACTGAAGCTTTCTTT
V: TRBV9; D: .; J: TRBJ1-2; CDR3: CASSPLQWPNYGYTF; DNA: TGTGCCAGCAGCCCCCTGCAGTGGCCTAACTATGGCTACACCTTC
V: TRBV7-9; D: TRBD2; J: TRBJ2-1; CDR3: CASSPGLADLPLRNEQFF; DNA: TGTGCCAGCAGCCCCGGACTAGCGGACCTACCCTTGAGAAATGAGCAGTTCTTC
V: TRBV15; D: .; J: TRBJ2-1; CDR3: CATSTDDSNEQFF; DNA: TGTGCCACCAGCACCGACGACAGTAATGAGCAGTTCTTC
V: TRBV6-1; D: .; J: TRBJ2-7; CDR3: CASSDWGSMYEQYF; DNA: TGTGCCAGCAGTGATTGGGGCAGCATGTACGAGCAGTACTTC
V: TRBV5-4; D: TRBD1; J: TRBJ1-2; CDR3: CASSLAQGVGRGYTF; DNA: TGTGCCAGCAGCTTGGCCCAGGGGGTGGGTAGGGGCTACACCTTC
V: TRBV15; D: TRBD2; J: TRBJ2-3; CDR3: CATSRAAGLAGGHTDTQYF; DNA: TGTGCCACCAGCAGAGCCGCCGGACTAGCGGGAGGCCACACAGATACGCAGTATTTT
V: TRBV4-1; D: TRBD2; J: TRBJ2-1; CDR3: CASSLRDSGSSWNEQFF; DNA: TGCGCCAGCAGCCTCCGAGATAGCGGGAGTTCGTGGAATGAGCAGTTCTTC
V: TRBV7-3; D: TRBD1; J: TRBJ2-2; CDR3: CASSPGQGAAGELFF; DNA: TGTGCCAGCAGCCCGGGACAGGGGGCCGCCGGGGAGCTGTTTTTT
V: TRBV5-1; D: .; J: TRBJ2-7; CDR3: CASSLDREGIEQYF; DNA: TGCGCCAGCAGCTTAGACAGGGAGGGAATCGAGCAGTACTTC